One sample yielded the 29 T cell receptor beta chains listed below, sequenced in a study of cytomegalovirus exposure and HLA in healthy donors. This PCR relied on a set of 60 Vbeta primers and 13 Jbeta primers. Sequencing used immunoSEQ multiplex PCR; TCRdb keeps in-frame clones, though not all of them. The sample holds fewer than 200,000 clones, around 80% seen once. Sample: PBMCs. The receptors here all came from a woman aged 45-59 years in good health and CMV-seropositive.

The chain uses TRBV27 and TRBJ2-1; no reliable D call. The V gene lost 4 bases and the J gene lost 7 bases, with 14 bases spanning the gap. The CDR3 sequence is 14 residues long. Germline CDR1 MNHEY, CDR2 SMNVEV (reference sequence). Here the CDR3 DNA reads TGTGCCAGCAGTTCCCCGGTAGTGTCAAATGAGCAGTTCTTC. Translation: CASSSPVVSNEQFF.

The CDR3 DNA is TGTGCCAGCAGCGTACTCAAGACAGAGAACACTGAAGCTTTCTTT. This sequence encodes CASSVLKTENTEAFF. The rearrangement uses TRBV9 and TRBJ1-1; maybe TRBD1 (5 bases). Germline V gene data show CDR1 as SGDLS and CDR2 as YYNGEE. Trimming stripped 1 base from V and 1 base from J, with 11 bases between. This CDR3 region has 15 residues.

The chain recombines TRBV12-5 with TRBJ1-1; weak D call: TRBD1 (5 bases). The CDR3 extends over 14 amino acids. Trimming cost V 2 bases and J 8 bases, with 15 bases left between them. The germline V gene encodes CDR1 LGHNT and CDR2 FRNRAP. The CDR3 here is CASGLRGGEGEAFF. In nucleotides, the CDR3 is TGTGCTAGTGGTTTGCGGGGGGGAGAGGGAGAAGCTTTCTTT. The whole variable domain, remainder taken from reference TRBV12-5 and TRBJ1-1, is DARVTQTPRHKVTEMGQEVTMRCQPILGHNTVFWYRQTMMQGLELLAYFRNRAPLDDSGMPKDRFSAEMPDATLATLKIQPSEPRDSAVYFCASGLRGGEGEAFFGQGTRLTVV.

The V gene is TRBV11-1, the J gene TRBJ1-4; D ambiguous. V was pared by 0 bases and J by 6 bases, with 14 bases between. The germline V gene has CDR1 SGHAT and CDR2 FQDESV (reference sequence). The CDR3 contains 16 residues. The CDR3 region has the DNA TGTGCCAGCAGCTTAGCGTCACGGACGGGAGATGAAAAACTGTTTTTT. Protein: CASSLASRTGDEKLFF.

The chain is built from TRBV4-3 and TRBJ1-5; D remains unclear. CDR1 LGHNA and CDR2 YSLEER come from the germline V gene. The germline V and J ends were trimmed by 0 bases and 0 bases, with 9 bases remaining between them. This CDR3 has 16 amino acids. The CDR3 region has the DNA TGCGCCAGCAGCCAAGATTGGCGGATTAGCAATCAGCCCCAGCATTTT. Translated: CASSQDWRISNQPQHF.

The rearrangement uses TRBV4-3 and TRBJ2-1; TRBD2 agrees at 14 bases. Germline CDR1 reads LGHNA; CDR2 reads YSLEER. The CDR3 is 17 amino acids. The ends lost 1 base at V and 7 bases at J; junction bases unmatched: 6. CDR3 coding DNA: TGCGCCAGCAGCCAAGGACTAGCGGGGGGGCTGAGGAATGAGCAGTTCTTC. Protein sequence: CASSQGLAGGLRNEQFF.

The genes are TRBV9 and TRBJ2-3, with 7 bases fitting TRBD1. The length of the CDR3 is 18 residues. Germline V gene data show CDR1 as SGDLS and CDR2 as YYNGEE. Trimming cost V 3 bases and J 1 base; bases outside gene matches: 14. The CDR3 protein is CASSARGQVGLGTDTQYF. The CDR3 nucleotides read TGTGCCAGCAGCGCCAGAGGACAGGTGGGGTTGGGCACAGATACGCAGTATTTT.

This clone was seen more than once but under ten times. The DNA for the CDR3 is TGTGCCAGCAGCGGGTGGACTAGCGGGAGGGAGCAGTACTTC. Protein product: CASSGWTSGREQYF. The rearrangement uses TRBV7-2 and TRBJ2-7; 14 bases line up with TRBD2. CDR1 is SGHTA, CDR2 FQGNSA, per germline. The J segment lost 7 bases and the V segment lost 5 bases, leaving 4 bases of the junction unmatched. The CDR3 length is 14 residues.

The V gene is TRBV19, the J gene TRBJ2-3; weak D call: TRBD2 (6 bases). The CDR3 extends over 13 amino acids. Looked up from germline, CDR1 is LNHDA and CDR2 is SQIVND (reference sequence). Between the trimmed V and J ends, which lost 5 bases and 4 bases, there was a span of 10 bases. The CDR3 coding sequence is TGTGCCAGTAGTCTCAGACTAGCAGATACGCAGTATTTT. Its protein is CASSLRLADTQYF.

The DNA for the CDR3 is TGTGCCAGCAGTGAACAACAGCGGGGAAACACCATATATTTT. Protein: CASSEQQRGNTIYF. V gene TRBV25-1 combines with J gene TRBJ1-3; D gene uncertain. The V gene's germline CDR1 is MGHDK and CDR2 SYGVNS. The germline V and J ends were trimmed by 2 bases and 4 bases, with 9 bases remaining between them. This CDR3 comprises 14 residues.

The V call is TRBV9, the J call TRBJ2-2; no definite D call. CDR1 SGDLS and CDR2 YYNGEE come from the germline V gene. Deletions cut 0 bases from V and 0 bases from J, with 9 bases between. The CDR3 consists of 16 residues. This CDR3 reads CASSVAVLSNTGELFF. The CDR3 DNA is TGTGCCAGCAGCGTAGCGGTACTCTCGAACACCGGGGAGCTGTTTTTT.

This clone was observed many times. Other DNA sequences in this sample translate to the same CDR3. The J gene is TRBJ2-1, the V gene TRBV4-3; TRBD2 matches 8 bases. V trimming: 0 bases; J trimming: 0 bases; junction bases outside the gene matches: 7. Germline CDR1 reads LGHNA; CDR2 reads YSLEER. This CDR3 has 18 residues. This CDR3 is CASSQDRVAGSSYNEQFF. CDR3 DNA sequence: TGCGCCAGCAGCCAAGATAGGGTAGCGGGAAGCTCCTACAATGAGCAGTTCTTC.

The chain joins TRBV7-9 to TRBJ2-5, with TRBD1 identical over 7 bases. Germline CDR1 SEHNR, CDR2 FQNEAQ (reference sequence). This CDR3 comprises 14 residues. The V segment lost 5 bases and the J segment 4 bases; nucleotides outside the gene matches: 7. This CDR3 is CASSPWTGRETQYF. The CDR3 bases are TGTGCCAGCAGCCCCTGGACAGGCCGAGAGACCCAGTACTTC.

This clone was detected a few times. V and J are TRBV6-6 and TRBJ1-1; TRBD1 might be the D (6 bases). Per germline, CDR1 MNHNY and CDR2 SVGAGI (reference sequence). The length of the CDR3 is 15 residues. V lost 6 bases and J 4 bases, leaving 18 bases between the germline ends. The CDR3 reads CASRDGQRQGTEAFF. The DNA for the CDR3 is TGTGCCAGCAGGGACGGACAGCGCCAGGGCACTGAAGCTTTCTTT.

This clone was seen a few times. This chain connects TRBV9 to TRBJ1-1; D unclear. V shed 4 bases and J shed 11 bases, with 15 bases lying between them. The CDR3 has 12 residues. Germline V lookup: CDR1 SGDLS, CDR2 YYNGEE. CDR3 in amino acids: CASSPKDLGAFF. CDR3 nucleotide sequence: TGTGCCAGCAGCCCAAAGGACTTAGGGGCTTTCTTT. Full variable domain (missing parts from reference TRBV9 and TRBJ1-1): DSGVTQTPKHLITATGQRVTLRCSPRSGDLSVYWYQQSLDQGLQFLIQYYNGEERAKGNILERFSAQQFPDLHSELNLSSLELGDSALYFCASSPKDLGAFFGQGTRLTVV.

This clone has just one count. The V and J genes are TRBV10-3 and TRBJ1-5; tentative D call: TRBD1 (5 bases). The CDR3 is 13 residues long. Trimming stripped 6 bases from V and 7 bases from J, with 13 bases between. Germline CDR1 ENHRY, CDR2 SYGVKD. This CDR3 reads CAISRETDQPQHF. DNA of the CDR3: TGTGCCATCAGCCGGGAGACAGACCAGCCCCAGCATTTT.

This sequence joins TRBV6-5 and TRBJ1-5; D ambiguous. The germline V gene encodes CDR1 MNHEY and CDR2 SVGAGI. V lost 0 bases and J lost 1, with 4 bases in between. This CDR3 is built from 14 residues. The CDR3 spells CASSYSQSNQPQHF. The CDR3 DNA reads TGTGCCAGCAGTTACTCACAGAGCAATCAGCCCCAGCATTTT.

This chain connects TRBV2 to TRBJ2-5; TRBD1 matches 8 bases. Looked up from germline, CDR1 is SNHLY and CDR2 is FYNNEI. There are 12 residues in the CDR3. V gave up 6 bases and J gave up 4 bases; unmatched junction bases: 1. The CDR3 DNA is TGTGCCAGCAGACAGGGGGGAGAGACCCAGTACTTC. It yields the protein CASRQGGETQYF.

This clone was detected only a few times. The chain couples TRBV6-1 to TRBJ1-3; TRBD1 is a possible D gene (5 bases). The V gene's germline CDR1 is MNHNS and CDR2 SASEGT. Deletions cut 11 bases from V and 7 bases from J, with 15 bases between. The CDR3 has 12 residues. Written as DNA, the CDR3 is TGTGCCTTGGAGGGCCAGGGCAACACCATATATTTT. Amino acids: CALEGQGNTIYF.

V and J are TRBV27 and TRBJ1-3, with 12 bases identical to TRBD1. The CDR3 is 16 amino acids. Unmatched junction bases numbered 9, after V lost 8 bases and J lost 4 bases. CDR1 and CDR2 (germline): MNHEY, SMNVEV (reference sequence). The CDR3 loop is CASPIAGQGAGNTIYF. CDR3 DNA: TGTGCCAGCCCCATCGCGGGACAGGGGGCGGGAAACACCATATATTTT.

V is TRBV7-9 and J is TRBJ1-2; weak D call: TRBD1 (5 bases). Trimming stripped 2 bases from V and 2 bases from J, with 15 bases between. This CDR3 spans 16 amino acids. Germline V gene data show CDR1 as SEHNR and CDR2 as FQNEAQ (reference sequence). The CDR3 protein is CASSLRRGGTNYGYTF. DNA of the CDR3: TGTGCCAGCAGCTTACGCCGGGGGGGTACGAACTATGGCTACACCTTC.

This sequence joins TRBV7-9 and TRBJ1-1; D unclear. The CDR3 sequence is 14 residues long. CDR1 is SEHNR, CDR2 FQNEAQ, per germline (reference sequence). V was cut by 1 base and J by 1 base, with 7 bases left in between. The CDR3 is CASSLEQQNTEAFF. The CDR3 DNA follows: TGTGCCAGCAGCTTAGAACAGCAGAACACTGAAGCTTTCTTT.

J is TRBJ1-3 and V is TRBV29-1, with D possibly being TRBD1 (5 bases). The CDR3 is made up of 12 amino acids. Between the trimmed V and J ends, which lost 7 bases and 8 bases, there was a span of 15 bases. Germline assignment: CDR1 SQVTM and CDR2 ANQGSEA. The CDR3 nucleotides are TGCAGCGGTGGGGCAAGTTGGGACACCATATATTTT. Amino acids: CSGGASWDTIYF. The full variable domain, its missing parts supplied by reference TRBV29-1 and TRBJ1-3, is SAVISQKPSRDICQRGTSLTIQCQVDSQVTMMFWYRQQPGQSLTLIATANQGSEATYESGFVIDKFPISRPNLTFSTLTVSNMSPEDSSIYLCSGGASWDTIYFGEGSWLTVV.

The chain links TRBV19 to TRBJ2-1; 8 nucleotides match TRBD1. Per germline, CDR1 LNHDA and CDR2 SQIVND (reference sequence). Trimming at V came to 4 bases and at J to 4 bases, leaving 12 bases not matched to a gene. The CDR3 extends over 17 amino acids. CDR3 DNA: TGTGCCAGTAGTAGACTACCGGGACAGGTAGCATACAATGAGCAGTTCTTC. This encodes CASSRLPGQVAYNEQFF.

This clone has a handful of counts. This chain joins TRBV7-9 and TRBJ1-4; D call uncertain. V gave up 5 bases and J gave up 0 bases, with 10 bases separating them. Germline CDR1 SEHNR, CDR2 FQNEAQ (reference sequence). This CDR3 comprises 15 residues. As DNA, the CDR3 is TGTGCCAGCAGCGTCAGCGGATCAACTAATGAAAAACTGTTTTTT. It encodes CASSVSGSTNEKLFF. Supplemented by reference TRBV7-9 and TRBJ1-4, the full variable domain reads DTGVSQNPRHKITKRGQNVTFRCDPISEHNRLYWYRQTLGQGPEFLTYFQNEAQLEKSRLLSDRFSAERPKGSFSTLEIQRTEQGDSAMYLCASSVSGSTNEKLFFGSGTQLSVL.

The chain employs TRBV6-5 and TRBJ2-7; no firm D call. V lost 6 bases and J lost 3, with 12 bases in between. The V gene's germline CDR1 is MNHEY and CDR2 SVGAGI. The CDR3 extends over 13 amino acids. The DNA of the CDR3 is TGTGCCAGCAGCCCTAAGATTCACTACGAGCAGTACTTC. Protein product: CASSPKIHYEQYF.

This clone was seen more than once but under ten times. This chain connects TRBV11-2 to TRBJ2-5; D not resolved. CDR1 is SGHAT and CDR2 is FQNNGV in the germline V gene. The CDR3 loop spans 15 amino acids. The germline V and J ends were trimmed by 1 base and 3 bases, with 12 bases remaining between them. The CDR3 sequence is CASSLGGRVKETQYF. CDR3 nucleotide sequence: TGTGCCAGCAGCTTAGGAGGCAGAGTCAAAGAGACCCAGTACTTC.

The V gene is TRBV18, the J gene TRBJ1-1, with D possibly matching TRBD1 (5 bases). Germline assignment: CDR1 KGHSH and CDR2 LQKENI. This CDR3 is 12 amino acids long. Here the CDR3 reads CAAQGLNTEAFF. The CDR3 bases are TGTGCAGCCCAGGGATTGAACACTGAAGCTTTCTTT.

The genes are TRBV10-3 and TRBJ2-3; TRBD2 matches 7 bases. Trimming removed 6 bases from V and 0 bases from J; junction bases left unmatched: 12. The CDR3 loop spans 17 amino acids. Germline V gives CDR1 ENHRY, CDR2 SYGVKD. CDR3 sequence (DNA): TGTGCCATCAGAGGAGCGGGAATGGGAATTAGCACAGATACGCAGTATTTT. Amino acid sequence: CAIRGAGMGISTDTQYF.